The clone carrying this TCR beta chain was counted a few times. The antigen remains undetermined. This entry belongs to a study of T-cell reconstitution after alpha-beta-depleted transplantation in children. V was clipped by 3 bases and J by 3 bases; unmatched bases: 12. Looked up from germline, CDR1 is DFQATT and CDR2 is SNEGSKA (reference sequence). The CDR3 has 17 residues. The library targeted TCRbeta and was prepared with unique molecular identifiers. MiXCR was run by TCRdb on the PCR reads, yielding one entry per CDR3 protein. This sample has roughly 490,000 distinct CDR3 sequences, with 10% to 12% found just once. Study results and limitations: Once a year had passed after transplant, T-cell counts and diversity came mostly from newly produced T cells. Certain patients had high TCRbeta diversity at day 60, and it came from recipient T cells and thymic progenitors that survived.

V and J are TRBV20-1 and TRBJ2-1; 9 bases map to TRBD1. This receptor was taken from a female patient between 2 and 15 years old who had a stem cell transplant for aplastic anemia, so the T cells may come from the graft donor. The material was PBMCs, mostly from graft donor cells, obtained 180 days after TCRalphabeta/CD19-depleted stem cell transplant. CDR3 region: CSARNSQGAPDYNEQFF. As DNA, the CDR3 is TGCAGTGCTAGGAATTCACAGGGGGCGCCGGACTACAATGAGCAGTTCTTC.